This T cell receptor (beta chain) was obtained from a study of T cells in tumors and immune-related adverse events. The CDR3 is 15 amino acids. The V gene's germline CDR1 is LGHNA and CDR2 YNFKEQ. Trimming cost V 4 bases and J 8 bases; bases outside gene matches: 8. The method was immunoSEQ multiplex PCR; TCRdb's version includes in-frame clones alone and lacks a portion of them. The sample includes more than 20,000 clones, about 90% seen only once; the top ten take 1.2% to 1.5%. Sequenced here: lymph node tissue, sampled from a patient treated with anti-PD-1 therapy. V and J are TRBV4-2 and TRBJ2-1; 10 bases are a match to TRBD1. This receptor was identified in a female donor with metastatic renal cell carcinoma. The CDR3 DNA sequence: TGTGCCAGCAGCCCCGGACAGGGGGTAATTGATGAGCAGTTCTTC. It is translated as CASSPGQGVIDEQFF.